This T cell receptor (beta chain) was identified in a study of PD-1 blockade in mismatch repair-deficient tumors. Study-wide results and caveats: After pembrolizumab, tumor-resident clones rose rapidly, then generally contracted before radiologic responses.

This sample's time point: identical approximately 11-day culture without peptide (control). A roughly nine-day in vitro culture was run per each of seven reactive peptides. Clone fold changes were calculated against an identical culture without peptide. Method: immunoSEQ multiplex PCR; TCRdb's copy keeps in-frame clones and lacks some. The profile covers over 13,000 clones, with 85% to 90% appearing a single time and about an eighth taken by the ten largest. Per the germline V gene, CDR1 is MDHEN and CDR2 is SYDVKM. This CDR3 is built from 14 residues. Trimming took 6 bases from V and 3 from J; bases not matched to a gene: 6. About this clone: The antigen is not known.

The material sequenced was cells cultured in vitro, taken from a patient treated with pembrolizumab. The rearrangement links TRBV28 to TRBJ1-1; 8 nucleotides agree with TRBD1. This TCR was sampled from an adult with mismatch repair-deficient cancer. The CDR3 reads CASSPRTGHTEAFF. As DNA, the CDR3 is TGTGCCAGCAGCCCGAGGACAGGGCACACTGAAGCTTTCTTT.